The T cell receptor (beta chain) under discussion was sequenced for a study of T cell responses to AZD1222 COVID-19 vaccine (dated by TCRdb to the early 2020s). Study-level background: AZD1222 recipients with second doses at about 4 weeks or about 12 weeks were pooled, because spike-specific TCR depth and breadth did not differ between schedules. TCR sequencing was performed for 230 to 250 trial participants, of whom roughly 200 were given two doses of AZD1222 and around 25 were given two doses of MenACWY control vaccine. Enrollment into the trials was organized by age into subgroups of 18-55, 56-69 and 70-plus years, and those subgroups contained roughly 140, 27 and 60 TCR-sequenced participants, respectively. The full study reports these points: Because no samples from the day 14 peak response were available, repertoires could be characterized only after the peak T cell response. Conclusions about previously exposed vaccinees are limited because only six or seven AZD1222 recipients were SARS-CoV-2 seropositive at baseline. Reportedly, almost half of the unique spike-specific TCRs recognized epitopes lying outside the regions that are mutated in the B.1.351 and B.1.1.7 variants. Most participants were white British and females outnumbered males, and the authors suggested that clonal diversity may have been underestimated. In the small 56-69-year group, the increase in depth fell short of significance, most likely because of low power. After two AZD1222 doses, both the breadth and the depth of spike-specific TCRs were significantly higher than at day 0 and than in MenACWY recipients. CD4 TCRs associated with the vaccine covered the entire spike protein, and the dominant responses were in regions 160-218 and 743-854.

What the time point label conveys for this sample: baseline before first vaccination. Vaccinee samples came from UK trials COV001 and COV002, including a single-blind randomized controlled phase 2/3 trial of AZD1222 (ChAdOx1 nCoV-19) in healthy adults. Trial participant PBMC samples were collected at day 0 and day 28 after the second dose for TCRbeta chain sequencing. The CDR3 regions of human TCRbeta chains were subjected to immunosequencing. From the authors' description of their analysis: Repertoire TCRs were matched against a reference library of SARS-CoV-2-specific TCRs generated with the MIRA antigen-specificity platform. Breadth was defined as the fraction of unique TCRs that were SARS-CoV-2-associated, and depth was defined as the fraction of total T cells that were SARS-CoV-2-associated. Each spike-specific TCR was assigned to its reactive spike region and to a CD4 or CD8 class using the MIRA data. Log10-transformed breadth and depth values were compared by one-way ANOVA with Sidak's multiple comparisons tests. TCRdb limited this immuneACCESS table to in-frame rearrangements with V and J called. A share of clones is missing; checked studies link under half to unresolved V genes, and the rest is unexplained. That table supplies the V and J calls and clone size; D and trimming were determined from the DNA. This sample is represented by 100,000 to 150,000 clones; about 85% of them were singletons. The leading ten clones occupy about 4.7% of the sample.

This clone has just a few counts. This clone's antigen is unknown. The input lacks base qualities; no much larger clone sits a single base away. CDR3 length: 13 amino acids, cysteine to phenylalanine. Just the 39-base CDR3 DNA is kept, in frame starting at base 1. V is reduced by 0 bases and J by 10 bases, leaving a spacing of 8 bases between them. As encoded in the germline V gene, CDR1 is SGDLS while CDR2 is YYNGEE. This sample comprised peripheral blood, obtained on day 0 of AZD1222 vaccination. The clonotype comes from an adult in good health. The chain couples TRBV9 to TRBJ1-6; no D segment can be confidently identified. This receptor has the CDR3 CASSVGSDSPLHF. Here is the DNA: TGTGCCAGCAGCGTAGGATCAGACTCACCCCTCCACTTT.